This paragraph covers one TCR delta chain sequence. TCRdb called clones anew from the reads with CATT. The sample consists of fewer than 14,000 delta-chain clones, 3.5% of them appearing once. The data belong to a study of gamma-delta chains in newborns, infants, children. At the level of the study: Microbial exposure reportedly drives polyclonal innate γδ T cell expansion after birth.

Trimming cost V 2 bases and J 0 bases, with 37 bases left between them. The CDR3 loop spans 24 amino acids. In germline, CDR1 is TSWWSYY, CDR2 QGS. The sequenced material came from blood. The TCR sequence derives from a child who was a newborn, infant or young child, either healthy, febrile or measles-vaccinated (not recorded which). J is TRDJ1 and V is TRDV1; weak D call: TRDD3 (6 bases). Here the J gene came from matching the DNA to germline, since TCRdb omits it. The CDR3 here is CALGEGAPVADTVDVWVYTDKLIF. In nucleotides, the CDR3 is TGTGCTCTTGGGGAAGGGGCCCCAGTGGCGGATACCGTTGACGTATGGGTGTACACCGATAAACTCATCTTT.